This TCR beta chain was sequenced for a study of T cell responses to AZD1222 COVID-19 vaccine. Regarding the study as a whole: A rise in Spike-specific TCR breadth and depth followed two AZD1222 doses.

This clone appeared once. Its antigen is not known. The length of the CDR3 is 14 residues. Looked up from germline, CDR1 is MDHEN and CDR2 is SYDVKM. V lost 6 bases, J lost 5 bases, and 6 bases stayed unmatched. Sequencing was performed with immunoSEQ multiplex PCR; in TCRdb, only in-frame clones are kept and a portion is missing. This table holds roughly 120,000 clones, over 80% found once. The sequence came from an adult who received the AZD1222 COVID-19 vaccine. The source material was peripheral blood, sampled 28 days after the second AZD1222 dose. The chain uses TRBV28 and TRBJ1-3; 8 bases agree with TRBD1. Here the CDR3 reads CASSAGGLRNTIYF. In nucleotides, the CDR3 is TGTGCCAGCAGCGCAGGGGGCTTGAGAAACACCATATATTTT.